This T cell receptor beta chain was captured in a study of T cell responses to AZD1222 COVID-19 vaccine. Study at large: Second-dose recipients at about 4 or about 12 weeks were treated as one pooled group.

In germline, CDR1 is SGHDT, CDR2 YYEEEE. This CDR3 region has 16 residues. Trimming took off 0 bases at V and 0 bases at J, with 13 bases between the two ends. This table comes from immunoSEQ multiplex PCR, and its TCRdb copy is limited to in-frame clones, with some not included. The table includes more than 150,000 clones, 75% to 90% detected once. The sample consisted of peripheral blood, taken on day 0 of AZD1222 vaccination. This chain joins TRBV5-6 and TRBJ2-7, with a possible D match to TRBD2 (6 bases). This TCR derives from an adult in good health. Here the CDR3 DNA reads TGTGCCAGCAGCTTGGCCGGTAGCGGTCTCTCCTACGAGCAGTACTTC. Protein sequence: CASSLAGSGLSYEQYF.